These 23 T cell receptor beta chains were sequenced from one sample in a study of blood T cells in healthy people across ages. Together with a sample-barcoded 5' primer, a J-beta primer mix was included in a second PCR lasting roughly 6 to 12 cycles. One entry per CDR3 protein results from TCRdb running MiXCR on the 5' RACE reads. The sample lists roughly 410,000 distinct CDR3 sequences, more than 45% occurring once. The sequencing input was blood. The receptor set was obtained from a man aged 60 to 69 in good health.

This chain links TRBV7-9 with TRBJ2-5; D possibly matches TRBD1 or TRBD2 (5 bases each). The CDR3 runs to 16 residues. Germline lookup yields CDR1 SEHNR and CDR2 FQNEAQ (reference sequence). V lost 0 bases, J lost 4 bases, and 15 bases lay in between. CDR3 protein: CASSLARQGEGETQYF. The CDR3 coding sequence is TGTGCCAGCAGCTTAGCGCGGCAGGGCGAGGGAGAGACCCAGTACTTC.

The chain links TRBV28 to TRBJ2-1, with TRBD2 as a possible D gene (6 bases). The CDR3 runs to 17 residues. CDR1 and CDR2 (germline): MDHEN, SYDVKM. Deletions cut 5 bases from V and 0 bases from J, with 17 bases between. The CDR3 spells CASSLPGLSSSYNEQFF. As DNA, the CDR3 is TGTGCCAGCAGTCTTCCGGGACTCTCTAGCTCCTACAATGAGCAGTTCTTC.

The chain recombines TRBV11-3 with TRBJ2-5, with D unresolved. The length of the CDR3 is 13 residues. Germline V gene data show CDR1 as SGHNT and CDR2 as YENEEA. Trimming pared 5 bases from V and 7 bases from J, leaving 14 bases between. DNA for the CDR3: TGTGCCAGCAGCGTGGAGACCGCTGGGACCCAGTACTTC. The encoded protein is CASSVETAGTQYF.

The CDR3 coding sequence is TGTGCCAGCAGCCCGGGACTAGCGGGGGCCCCCTCGTACAATGAGCAGTACTTC. This codes for CASSPGLAGAPSYNEQYF. This sequence joins TRBV7-2 and TRBJ2-7, with 14 bases matching TRBD2. Trimming took 5 bases from V and 7 from J; bases not matched to a gene: 16. The CDR3 sequence is 18 residues long. The germline V gene encodes CDR1 SGHTA and CDR2 FQGNSA.

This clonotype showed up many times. CDR3 loop: CASSHPQGGMNTEAFF. As DNA, the CDR3 is TGCGCCAGCAGCCATCCCCAGGGGGGTATGAACACTGAAGCTTTCTTT. The V call is TRBV4-3, the J call TRBJ1-1, with 7 bases matching TRBD1. Unmatched junction bases numbered 7, after V lost 3 bases and J lost 0 bases. This CDR3 has 16 residues. The germline V gene encodes CDR1 LGHNA and CDR2 YSLEER.

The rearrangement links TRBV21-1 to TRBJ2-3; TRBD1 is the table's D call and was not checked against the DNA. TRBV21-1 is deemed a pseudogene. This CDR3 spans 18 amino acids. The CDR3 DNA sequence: TGTGCCAGCAGCAAAGGCCCCGGGCGGCCTCATATCACAGATACGCAGTATTTT. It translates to CASSKGPGRPHITDTQYF.

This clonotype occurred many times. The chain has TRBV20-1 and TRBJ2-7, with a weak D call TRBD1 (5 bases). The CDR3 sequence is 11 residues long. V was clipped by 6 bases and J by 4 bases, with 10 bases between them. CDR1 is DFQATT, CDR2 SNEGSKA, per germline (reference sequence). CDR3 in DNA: TGCAGTGCCAGGGTCCTTTACGAGCAGTACTTC. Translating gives CSARVLYEQYF.

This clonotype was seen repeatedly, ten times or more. The CDR3 loop is CASKREGLQTTQYF. CDR3 nucleotide sequence: TGTGCCAGCAAGAGGGAGGGCCTCCAAACGACCCAGTACTTC. V usage is TRBV7-2 and J usage is TRBJ2-5, with 7 positions matching TRBD2. Trimming cost V 7 bases and J 7 bases; bases outside gene matches: 12. CDR1 is SGHTA, CDR2 FQGNSA, per germline. This CDR3 has 14 amino acids. The entire variable domain, with the rest obtained from reference TRBV7-2 and TRBJ2-5, is as follows: GAGVSQSPSNKVTEKGKDVELRCDPISGHTALYWYRQSLGQGLEFLIYFQGNSAPDKSGLPSDRFSAERTGGSVSTLTIQRTQQEDSAVYLCASKREGLQTTQYFGPGTRLLVL.

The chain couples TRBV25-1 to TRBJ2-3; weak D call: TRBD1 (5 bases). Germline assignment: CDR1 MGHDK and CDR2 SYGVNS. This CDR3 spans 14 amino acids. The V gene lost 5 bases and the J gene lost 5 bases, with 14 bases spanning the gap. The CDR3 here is CASSPLTAGDTQYF. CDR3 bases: TGTGCCAGCAGTCCCCTGACAGCTGGAGATACGCAGTATTTT.

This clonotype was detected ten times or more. The CDR3, as DNA: TGTGCCACTACCGGACTAGCCAAAAACATTCAGTACTTC. Amino acid sequence: CATTGLAKNIQYF. The chain combines TRBV7-2 with TRBJ2-4; maybe TRBD2 (5 bases). V was clipped by 10 bases and J by 0 bases, with 10 bases between them. The germline V gene encodes CDR1 SGHTA and CDR2 FQGNSA. The CDR3 is 13 residues long.

The CDR3 coding sequence is TGCAGTGCTAGAGTTCTGGGGAGGGAGACCCAGTACTTC. Translating gives CSARVLGRETQYF. V and J are TRBV20-1 and TRBJ2-5, with a tentative D call TRBD2 (6 bases). Germline V gene lookup returns CDR1 DFQATT and CDR2 SNEGSKA (reference sequence). Deletions cut 1 base from V and 5 bases from J, with 11 bases between. The CDR3 is 13 amino acids.

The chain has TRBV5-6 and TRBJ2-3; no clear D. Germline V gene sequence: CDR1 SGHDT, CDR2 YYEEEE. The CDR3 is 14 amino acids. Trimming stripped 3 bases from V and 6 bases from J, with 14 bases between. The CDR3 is CASSWVMRSDTQYF. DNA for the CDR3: TGTGCCAGCAGCTGGGTCATGAGGTCTGATACGCAGTATTTT.

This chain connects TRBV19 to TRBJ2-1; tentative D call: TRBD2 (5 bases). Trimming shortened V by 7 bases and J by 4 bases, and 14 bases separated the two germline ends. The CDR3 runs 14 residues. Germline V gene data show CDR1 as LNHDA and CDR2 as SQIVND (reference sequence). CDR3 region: CASKVATLYNEQFF. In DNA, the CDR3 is TGTGCCAGTAAGGTAGCGACCTTATACAATGAGCAGTTCTTC.

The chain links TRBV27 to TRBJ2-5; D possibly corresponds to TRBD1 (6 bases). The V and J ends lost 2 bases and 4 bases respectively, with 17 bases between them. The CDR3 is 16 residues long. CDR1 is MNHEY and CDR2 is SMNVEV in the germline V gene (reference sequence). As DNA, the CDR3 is TGTGCCAGCAGTTTACCCGGGGACACCCGGCGAGAGACCCAGTACTTC. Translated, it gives CASSLPGDTRRETQYF.

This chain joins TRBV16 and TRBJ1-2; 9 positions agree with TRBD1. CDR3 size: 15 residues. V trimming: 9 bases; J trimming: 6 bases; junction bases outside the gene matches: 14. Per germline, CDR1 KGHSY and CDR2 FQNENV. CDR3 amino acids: CASAPRGTGFHGYTF. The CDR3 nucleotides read TGTGCCAGTGCACCTAGAGGGACAGGGTTCCATGGCTACACCTTC.

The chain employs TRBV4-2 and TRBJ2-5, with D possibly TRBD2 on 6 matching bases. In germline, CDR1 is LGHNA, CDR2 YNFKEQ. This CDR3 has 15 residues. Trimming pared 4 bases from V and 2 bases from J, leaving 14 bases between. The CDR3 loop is CASSRRRAAQETQYF. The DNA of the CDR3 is TGTGCCAGCAGCCGACGGAGGGCGGCTCAAGAGACCCAGTACTTC.

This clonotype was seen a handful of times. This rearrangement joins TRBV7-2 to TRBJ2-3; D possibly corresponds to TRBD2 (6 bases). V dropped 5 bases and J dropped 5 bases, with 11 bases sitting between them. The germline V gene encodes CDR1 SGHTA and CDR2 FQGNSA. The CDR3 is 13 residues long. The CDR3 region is CASSSRLEDTQYF. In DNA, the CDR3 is TGTGCCAGCAGCAGCAGACTAGAAGATACGCAGTATTTT.

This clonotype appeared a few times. The CDR3 DNA reads as TGTGCCAGCAGTTACGGGGGCTCCTACGAGCAGTACTTC. Translated: CASSYGGSYEQYF. This chain links TRBV27 with TRBJ2-7; D possibly corresponds to TRBD2 (6 bases). The V end lost 4 bases, the J end lost 0 bases, and 7 bases lay between the germline ends. The CDR3 has 13 amino acids. From germline, CDR1 is MNHEY and CDR2 SMNVEV (reference sequence).

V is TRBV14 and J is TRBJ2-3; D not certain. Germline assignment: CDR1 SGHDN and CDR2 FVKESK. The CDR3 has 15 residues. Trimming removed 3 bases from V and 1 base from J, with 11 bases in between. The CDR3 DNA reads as TGTGCCAGCAGCCATCACAGCCAAGGCACAGATACGCAGTATTTT. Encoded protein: CASSHHSQGTDTQYF.

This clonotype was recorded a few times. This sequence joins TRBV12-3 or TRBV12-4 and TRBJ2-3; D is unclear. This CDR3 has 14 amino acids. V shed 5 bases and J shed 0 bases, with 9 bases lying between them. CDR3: CASSAGSSTDTQYF. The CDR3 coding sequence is TGTGCCAGCAGTGCCGGGTCCAGCACAGATACGCAGTATTTT.

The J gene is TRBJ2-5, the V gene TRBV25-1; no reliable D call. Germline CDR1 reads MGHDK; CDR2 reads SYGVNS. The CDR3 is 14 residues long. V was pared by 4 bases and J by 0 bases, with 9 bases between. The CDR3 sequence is CASSARHHQETQYF. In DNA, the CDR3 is TGTGCCAGCAGTGCTAGACATCACCAAGAGACCCAGTACTTC.

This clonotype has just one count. Here the CDR3 DNA reads TGCGCCAGCAGCCCCGGGACAGGGCGACTTGGGGAGCAGTTCTTC. It yields the protein CASSPGTGRLGEQFF. The chain uses TRBV5-1 and TRBJ2-1; 9 bases are a match to TRBD1. CDR1 and CDR2 (germline): SGHRS, YFSETQ. V dropped 4 bases and J dropped 10; count of bases not matched to a gene: 12. The CDR3 contains 15 residues.

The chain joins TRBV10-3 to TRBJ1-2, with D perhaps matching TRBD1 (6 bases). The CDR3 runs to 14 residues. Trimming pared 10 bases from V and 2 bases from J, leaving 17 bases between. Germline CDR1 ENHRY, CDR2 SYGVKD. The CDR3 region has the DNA TGTGCCACCCTCCGGACAGACCGCAACTATGGCTACACCTTC. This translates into CATLRTDRNYGYTF.